The 29 T cell receptor beta chains given below trace back to one sample, sequenced in a study of cytomegalovirus exposure and HLA in healthy donors. Primers: 60 Vbeta forward and 13 Jbeta reverse. Sequencing was performed with immunoSEQ multiplex PCR; in TCRdb, only in-frame clones are kept and a portion is missing. Here the sample spans roughly 120,000 clones, roughly 62% being singletons. Sample: PBMCs. The receptors were sampled from a man aged 30 to 45 in good health and CMV-seropositive.

The rearrangement links TRBV7-8 to TRBJ2-5; weak D call: TRBD2 (5 bases). Trimming left V 4 bases short and J 1 base short, with 7 bases between. The CDR3 has 13 amino acids. Germline-derived CDR1 and CDR2 are SGHVS and FQNEAQ. In nucleotides, the CDR3 is TGTGCCAGCAGCTGGGAGTTCCAAGAGACCCAGTACTTC. Protein sequence: CASSWEFQETQYF.

This chain links TRBV7-2 with TRBJ1-6, with 7 bases fitting TRBD1. Looked up from germline, CDR1 is SGHTA and CDR2 is FQGNSA. The CDR3 has 15 amino acids. J was trimmed by 8 bases and V by 0 bases; bases with no gene match: 4. The CDR3 here is CASSLAGTEDSPLHF. CDR3 sequence (DNA): TGTGCCAGCAGCTTAGCGGGGACAGAAGATTCACCCCTCCACTTT.

This clone was found once. J is TRBJ2-5 and V is TRBV19, with D possibly being TRBD2 (6 bases). This CDR3 is built from 14 residues. The germline V gene encodes CDR1 LNHDA and CDR2 SQIVND (reference sequence). V lost 1 base to trimming and J lost 7 bases, with 13 bases between them. The CDR3 reads CASSIGGTQRTQYF. The DNA for the CDR3 is TGTGCCAGTAGTATAGGTGGGACTCAAAGGACCCAGTACTTC.

The V call is TRBV27, the J call TRBJ2-6, with a possible D match to TRBD1 (5 bases). V gave up 6 bases and J gave up 0 bases, with 15 bases separating them. Germline-derived CDR1 and CDR2 are MNHEY and SMNVEV (reference sequence). This CDR3 spans 17 amino acids. The CDR3 region is CASSRTSLNSGANVLTF. The CDR3 DNA reads as TGTGCCAGCAGCCGGACAAGCCTCAACTCTGGGGCCAACGTCCTGACTTTC.

The chain has TRBV5-4 and TRBJ1-2; a possible D gene is TRBD1 (6 bases). CDR3 length: 13 amino acids. Germline V gene data show CDR1 as SGHNT and CDR2 as YYREEE (reference sequence). V was shortened by 0 bases and J by 4 bases, with 7 bases between the two germline ends. The CDR3, as DNA: TGTGCCAGCAGCTTGGACAGGGCCTATGGCTACACCTTC. Translation gives CASSLDRAYGYTF.

This clone was picked up one time. V usage is TRBV5-1 and J usage is TRBJ2-1; D might be TRBD2 (5 bases). CDR3 size: 14 residues. Germline V gene data show CDR1 as SGHRS and CDR2 as YFSETQ. The V and J ends lost 3 bases and 11 bases respectively, with 18 bases between them. The DNA for the CDR3 is TGCGCCAGCAGCTCGGACTTTGAGGGTGCTAAGCAGTTCTTC. Its protein product is CASSSDFEGAKQFF.

V gene TRBV10-3 combines with J gene TRBJ1-2; 9 nucleotides agree with TRBD1. CDR1 is ENHRY, CDR2 SYGVKD, per germline. This CDR3 spans 14 amino acids. V was clipped by 1 base and J by 8 bases; unmatched bases: 5. As DNA, the CDR3 is TGTGCCATCAGTGAGTGGACAGGGGAAGGCGGCTACACCTTC. Amino acid sequence: CAISEWTGEGGYTF.

The rearrangement links TRBV19 to TRBJ2-7, with D possibly being TRBD1 (6 bases). The CDR3 spans 15 residues. Germline loops: CDR1 LNHDA, CDR2 SQIVND (reference sequence). Trimming took off 4 bases at V and 0 bases at J, with 13 bases between the two ends. CDR3 DNA: TGTGCCAGTAGTACTACAGGGCAGAGCTCCTACGAGCAGTACTTC. It specifies CASSTTGQSSYEQYF.

The CDR3 nucleotides read TGTGCCAGTATGAAGGGACAGGGTTCCCAGCCCCAGCATTTT. This codes for CASMKGQGSQPQHF. The chain is built from TRBV19 and TRBJ1-5, with TRBD1 identical over 9 bases. V lost 7 bases and J lost 7; bases outside the gene matches: 8. Germline V gene lookup returns CDR1 LNHDA and CDR2 SQIVND (reference sequence). The CDR3 runs to 14 residues.

J is TRBJ2-1 and V is TRBV9, with D perhaps matching TRBD2 (7 bases). CDR1 and CDR2 from the germline V gene are SGDLS and YYNGEE. The V gene lost 0 bases and the J gene lost 6 bases, with 16 bases spanning the gap. The CDR3 length is 16 residues. CDR3 DNA: TGTGCCAGCAGCGTAGGAGGGGGAGGGCCTCTCAATGAGCAGTTCTTC. Its protein is CASSVGGGGPLNEQFF.

This clone was seen only a few times. The chain links TRBV10-3 to TRBJ1-5; 7 bases align to TRBD1. Per the germline V gene, CDR1 is ENHRY and CDR2 is SYGVKD. CDR3 length: 13 residues. Trimming at V came to 10 bases and at J to 4 bases, leaving 7 bases not matched to a gene. As DNA, the CDR3 is TGTGCCAATTCCGGACAGGCGAATCAGCCCCAGCATTTT. Translation gives CANSGQANQPQHF.

CDR3 amino acids: CATSRELSSLVGTDTQYF. The DNA of the CDR3 is TGTGCCACCAGCAGAGAACTAAGTTCCTTGGTGGGCACAGATACGCAGTATTTT. The chain has TRBV15 and TRBJ2-3; D is uncertain. The CDR3 spans 18 residues. Germline lookup yields CDR1 LNHNV and CDR2 YYDKDF (reference sequence). V lost 0 bases and J 1 base, leaving 17 bases between the germline ends.

This clone was seen a few times. The chain has TRBV5-4 and TRBJ2-3; 8 positions match TRBD2. The CDR3 is 15 residues long. The V segment lost 4 bases and the J segment 5 bases; nucleotides outside the gene matches: 9. Germline V CDR1 and CDR2: SGHNT, YYREEE (reference sequence). As DNA, the CDR3 is TGTGCCAGCAGCACCACTAGCGGAGAGGGAGATACGCAGTATTTT. Protein sequence: CASSTTSGEGDTQYF.

The V call is TRBV4-1, the J call TRBJ2-6, with D maybe TRBD1 (5 bases). The CDR3 is 17 residues long. Looked up from germline, CDR1 is MGHRA and CDR2 is YSYEKL. Deletions cut 5 bases from V and 2 bases from J, with 16 bases between. The chain's CDR3 is CASSVREVWAGANVLTF. CDR3 nucleotides: TGCGCCAGCAGCGTCAGGGAAGTCTGGGCTGGGGCCAACGTCCTGACTTTC.

The CDR3 DNA reads TGTGCCAGCAGCTTGTACGGGACAGGGGTATCCGGGGAGCTGTTTTTT. Its protein is CASSLYGTGVSGELFF. This chain connects TRBV7-2 to TRBJ2-2, with 10 nucleotides matching TRBD1. J was trimmed by 6 bases and V by 3 bases; bases with no gene match: 7. The germline CDR1 and CDR2 sequences are SGHTA and FQGNSA. The CDR3 has 16 residues.

The rearrangement uses TRBV27 and TRBJ2-7; TRBD2 matches 10 bases. The germline V gene encodes CDR1 MNHEY and CDR2 SMNVEV (reference sequence). The CDR3 extends over 16 amino acids. With 3 bases clipped from V and 3 bases from J, the junction kept 8 bases outside the gene matches. As DNA, the CDR3 is TGTGCCAGCAGTTTTGGGGTAGCGGGAGGATTCTACGAGCAGTACTTC. Protein sequence: CASSFGVAGGFYEQYF.

This clone was counted once. The chain employs TRBV28 and TRBJ2-7; 8 bases are a match to TRBD2. V gave up 4 bases and J gave up 2 bases; unmatched junction bases: 7. The V gene's germline CDR1 is MDHEN and CDR2 SYDVKM. CDR3 size: 15 residues. The CDR3 protein is CASSSLSGGPYEQYF. CDR3 in DNA: TGTGCCAGCAGTTCCCTGAGCGGGGGCCCCTACGAGCAGTACTTC. Full variable domain (missing parts from reference TRBV28 and TRBJ2-7): DVKVTQSSRYLVKRTGEKVFLECVQDMDHENMFWYRQDPGLGLRLIYFSYDVKMKEKGDIPEGYSVSREKKERFSLILESASTNQTSMYLCASSSLSGGPYEQYFGPGTRLTVT.

The chain has TRBV4-3 and TRBJ1-3; 8 bases map to TRBD1. In germline, CDR1 is LGHNA, CDR2 YSLEER. J was trimmed by 4 bases and V by 4 bases; bases with no gene match: 6. The CDR3 runs 15 residues. CDR3 protein: CASSRLTGVGNTIYF. As DNA, the CDR3 is TGCGCCAGCAGCCGCCTGACAGGGGTCGGAAACACCATATATTTT.

CDR3 sequence: CASSRNQQGESEAFF. The DNA for the CDR3 is TGTGCCAGCTCCCGAAATCAACAGGGGGAATCTGAAGCTTTCTTT. The chain recombines TRBV18 with TRBJ1-1, with 8 bases that match TRBD1. The germline V gene encodes CDR1 KGHSH and CDR2 LQKENI. V trimming: 6 bases; J trimming: 6 bases; junction bases outside the gene matches: 12. The CDR3 sequence is 15 residues long.

This chain connects TRBV27 to TRBJ1-5; D unresolved. The germline CDR1 and CDR2 sequences are MNHEY and SMNVEV (reference sequence). The CDR3 has 15 residues. V lost 5 bases to trimming and J lost 0 bases, with 11 bases between them. CDR3 residues: CASSRGILSNQPQHF. In nucleotides, the CDR3 is TGTGCCAGCAGTCGCGGGATCCTTAGCAATCAGCCCCAGCATTTT.

V usage is TRBV5-4 and J usage is TRBJ1-3, with no clear D. With 3 bases removed from V and 0 bases from J, the gap between germline ends came to 10 bases. Per germline, CDR1 SGHNT and CDR2 YYREEE (reference sequence). This CDR3 contains 15 residues. DNA of the CDR3: TGTGCCAGCAGCTCCCCCGGGAGCTCTGGAAACACCATATATTTT. Its translation: CASSSPGSSGNTIYF.

This clone was seen a handful of times. The chain has TRBV7-6 and TRBJ2-7; TRBD2 is a possible D gene (6 bases). V was clipped by 8 bases and J by 2 bases, with 13 bases between them. Germline CDR1 and CDR2: SGHVS and FNYEAQ. The CDR3 runs to 13 residues. The CDR3 nucleotides read TGTGCCAGCTCATTAGCGGACCCCTACGAGCAGTACTTC. This encodes CASSLADPYEQYF.

The rearrangement joins TRBV29-1 to TRBJ2-1; weak D call: TRBD1 (5 bases). V was cut by 4 bases and J by 3 bases, with 10 bases left in between. The CDR3 has 13 amino acids. CDR1 is SQVTM and CDR2 is ANQGSEA in the germline V gene. The CDR3 coding sequence is TGCAGCGTTGGTGGGGCCGACTACAATGAGCAGTTCTTC. It encodes CSVGGADYNEQFF.

The V and J genes are TRBV28 and TRBJ2-7; 7 bases align to TRBD2. The CDR3 runs 12 residues. Trimming at V came to 5 bases and at J to 5 bases, leaving 3 bases not matched to a gene. The germline CDR1 and CDR2 sequences are MDHEN and SYDVKM. CDR3 protein: CASSTSVHEQYF. The CDR3 DNA sequence: TGTGCCAGCAGTACTAGCGTCCACGAGCAGTACTTC.

V gene TRBV15 combines with J gene TRBJ2-5, with D unclear. This CDR3 region has 17 residues. The V gene's germline CDR1 is LNHNV and CDR2 YYDKDF (reference sequence). V lost 3 bases and J lost 5, with 22 bases in between. The CDR3, as DNA: TGTGCCACCAGCAGCCCCCCTGGCCTTTCCCTCAGGGAGACCCAGTACTTC. Translating it yields CATSSPPGLSLRETQYF.

This clone was counted a few times. V usage is TRBV5-1 and J usage is TRBJ1-4, with 10 nucleotides matching TRBD1. Losses at the gene ends were 1 base for V and 4 bases for J; bases not matched to a gene: 7. CDR1 SGHRS and CDR2 YFSETQ come from the germline V gene. The CDR3 extends over 17 amino acids. The CDR3 spells CASSLNSGTGVNEKLFF. CDR3 in DNA: TGCGCCAGCAGCTTGAACTCCGGGACAGGGGTTAATGAAAAACTGTTTTTT.

The rearrangement links TRBV5-1 to TRBJ2-7; a weak D match, TRBD1 (5 bases). The CDR3 runs 14 residues. Per germline, CDR1 SGHRS and CDR2 YFSETQ. Trimming took 0 bases from V and 3 from J, leaving 10 bases between them. The CDR3 DNA reads as TGCGCCAGCAGCTTGGAGGCAGGGCTCTACGAGCAGTACTTC. It specifies CASSLEAGLYEQYF.

The V and J genes are TRBV4-2 and TRBJ2-7; D might be TRBD1 (6 bases). This CDR3 region has 14 residues. Germline V gene lookup returns CDR1 LGHNA and CDR2 YNFKEQ. Trimming left V 4 bases short and J 3 bases short, with 13 bases between. CDR3 region: CASSPQGRSYEQYF. The CDR3 bases are TGTGCCAGCAGCCCCCAGGGGAGAAGCTACGAGCAGTACTTC.

V is TRBV5-1 and J is TRBJ2-3; TRBD1 matches 9 bases. Germline CDR1 SGHRS, CDR2 YFSETQ. The CDR3 consists of 13 residues. The V segment lost 5 bases and the J segment 6 bases; nucleotides outside the gene matches: 4. CDR3 sequence reads: CASSRDRDDTQYF. CDR3 coding DNA: TGCGCCAGCAGTCGGGACAGGGACGATACGCAGTATTTT.